The 26 T cell receptor beta chains listed next were all sequenced from one sample in a study of human T cells and chemical hapten exposure. Time point denoted: patch test 3, about 24 weeks after DPC sensitization. As for treatment: therapeutic diphenylcyclopropenone sensitization with weekly scalp DPC. The template was total RNA from unfractionated whole blood. TCRdb ran MiXCR on the RACE reads and lists one entry per CDR3 protein. The sample carries around 40,000 distinct CDR3 sequences, roughly 13% recorded once. Here the sequenced sample was whole blood, taken in connection with sensitization to the hapten diphenylcyclopropenone (DPC). These receptors originate from a woman aged 40 to 49 with alopecia areata. Some clones in this sample may be carry-over from other donors' samples.

This chain connects TRBV7-9 to TRBJ2-7; D remains ambiguous. The length of the CDR3 is 14 residues. Germline loops: CDR1 SEHNR, CDR2 FQNEAQ (reference sequence). Between the trimmed V and J ends, which lost 3 bases and 5 bases, there was a span of 14 bases. The CDR3 DNA reads TGTGCCAGCAGCTTTACGCCCCGGGTTGACGAGCAGTACTTC. This codes for CASSFTPRVDEQYF. Full variable domain (remainder filled in from reference TRBV7-9 and TRBJ2-7): DTGVSQNPRHKITKRGQNVTFRCDPISEHNRLYWYRQTLGQGPEFLTYFQNEAQLEKSRLLSDRFSAERPKGSFSTLEIQRTEQGDSAMYLCASSFTPRVDEQYFGPGTRLTVT.

This clonotype was seen at least ten times. The chain recombines TRBV9 with TRBJ1-6; weak D call: TRBD1 (5 bases). V was cut by 3 bases and J by 10 bases, with 8 bases left in between. Germline CDR1 reads SGDLS; CDR2 reads YYNGEE. This CDR3 contains 12 residues. The CDR3, as DNA: TGTGCCAGCAGCGGAGGGGAGTCACCCCTCCACTTT. It is translated as CASSGGESPLHF.

This clonotype was observed many times. The chain is built from TRBV11-2 and TRBJ1-1; a weak D match, TRBD1 (6 bases). Looked up from germline, CDR1 is SGHAT and CDR2 is FQNNGV. This CDR3 has 14 residues. Trimming stripped 1 base from V and 5 bases from J, with 11 bases between. The CDR3 here is CASSLGSRGTEAFF. CDR3 in DNA: TGTGCCAGCAGCTTAGGTTCTAGGGGGACTGAAGCTTTCTTT. Variable domain in full (rest from reference TRBV11-2 and TRBJ1-1): EAGVAQSPRYKIIEKRQSVAFWCNPISGHATLYWYQQILGQGPKLLIQFQNNGVVDDSQLPKDRFSAERLKGVDSTLKIQPAKLEDSAVYLCASSLGSRGTEAFFGQGTRLTVV.

This clonotype has a count of ten or more. The rearrangement links TRBV18 to TRBJ2-3, with D tentatively TRBD2 (5 bases). Germline V CDR1 and CDR2: KGHSH, LQKENI. The CDR3 consists of 13 residues. Trimming removed 2 bases from V and 5 bases from J, with 8 bases in between. The CDR3 region has the DNA TGTGCCAGCTCACCAGGGAGTGGAGATACGCAGTATTTT. It specifies CASSPGSGDTQYF.

This clonotype has at least ten counts. V is TRBV12-3 or TRBV12-4 and J is TRBJ1-5, with 10 bases identical to TRBD1. Trimming at V came to 7 bases and at J to 7 bases, leaving 10 bases not matched to a gene. This CDR3 spans 15 amino acids. CDR3 DNA sequence: TGTGCCAGCACCGGGACAGGGGCCTTCGGCCAGCCCCAGCATTTT. It yields the protein CASTGTGAFGQPQHF.

This clonotype has a count of ten or more. The DNA for the CDR3 is TGTGCCAGCATGCGGACGGGGGTCGATGAGCAGTTCTTC. It encodes CASMRTGVDEQFF. V usage is TRBV2 and J usage is TRBJ2-1; D possibly corresponds to TRBD2 (6 bases). The germline V gene has CDR1 SNHLY and CDR2 FYNNEI. This CDR3 is 13 amino acids long. Trimming shortened V by 7 bases and J by 8 bases, and 15 bases separated the two germline ends.

The table lists this clonotype with a few counts. The chain carries TRBV4-3 and TRBJ1-2, with a weak D call TRBD1 (5 bases). Looked up from germline, CDR1 is LGHNA and CDR2 is YSLEER. This CDR3 comprises 15 residues. Trimming left V 3 bases short and J 2 bases short, with 13 bases between. The CDR3 sequence is CASSQGGPGNYGYTF. CDR3 DNA: TGCGCCAGCAGCCAGGGGGGTCCAGGGAACTATGGCTACACCTTC.

This clonotype was observed a few times. The genes are TRBV28 and TRBJ2-2; D may correspond to TRBD1 or TRBD2 (5 bases each). This CDR3 is 16 amino acids long. V lost 5 bases and J lost 0, with 13 bases in between. The V gene's germline CDR1 is MDHEN and CDR2 SYDVKM. CDR3 residues: CASSPGPRTNTGELFF. DNA for the CDR3: TGTGCCAGCAGTCCGGGACCTCGCACGAACACCGGGGAGCTGTTTTTT.

This clonotype was observed a few times. This chain connects TRBV28 to TRBJ2-1, with TRBD1 matching 8 bases. The V gene end was trimmed by 7 bases and the J gene end by 5 bases; junction bases not matched to a gene: 7. Looked up from germline, CDR1 is MDHEN and CDR2 is SYDVKM. This CDR3 has 14 residues. This chain's CDR3 is CASMGQGAHNEQFF. The CDR3 region has the DNA TGTGCCAGCATGGGGCAGGGGGCCCACAATGAGCAGTTCTTC.

This clonotype was detected ten times or more. The chain recombines TRBV11-2 with TRBJ1-6, with 9 bases identical to TRBD1. This CDR3 spans 15 amino acids. The V and J ends lost 1 base and 7 bases, in that order; junction bases with no gene match: 2. Germline V gene lookup returns CDR1 SGHAT and CDR2 FQNNGV. The CDR3 loop reads CASSLGGTGNSPLHF. CDR3 bases: TGTGCCAGCAGCTTAGGGGGGACAGGGAATTCACCCCTCCACTTT. Full variable domain (outside the CDR3, taken from reference TRBV11-2 and TRBJ1-6): EAGVAQSPRYKIIEKRQSVAFWCNPISGHATLYWYQQILGQGPKLLIQFQNNGVVDDSQLPKDRFSAERLKGVDSTLKIQPAKLEDSAVYLCASSLGGTGNSPLHFGNGTRLTVT.

The chain recombines TRBV5-1 with TRBJ2-1, with D uncertain. Germline lookup yields CDR1 SGHRS and CDR2 YFSETQ. Trimming left V 1 base short and J 9 bases short, with 5 bases between. CDR3 length: 11 amino acids. The CDR3 nucleotides are TGCGCCAGCAGCTTGTTGGGTGAGCAGTTCTTC. This sequence encodes CASSLLGEQFF.

This clonotype was detected only a few times. The rearrangement uses TRBV29-1 and TRBJ2-7, with D perhaps matching TRBD1 or TRBD2 (5 bases each). The CDR3 runs 13 residues. Germline V gene sequence: CDR1 SQVTM, CDR2 ANQGSEA. Trimming took off 7 bases at V and 1 base at J, with 14 bases between the two ends. CDR3 bases: TGCAGCGGGGTACGGGACGGATCCTACGAGCAGTACTTC. Translated: CSGVRDGSYEQYF.

This clonotype was observed at least ten times. The rearrangement joins TRBV28 to TRBJ1-5, with 7 bases that match TRBD1. V gave up 6 bases and J gave up 1 base; unmatched junction bases: 3. The CDR3 consists of 14 residues. In germline, CDR1 is MDHEN, CDR2 SYDVKM. The CDR3 DNA follows: TGTGCCAGCAGGTTACAGGGGAGCAATCAGCCCCAGCATTTT. Translated: CASRLQGSNQPQHF.

There are a few counts of this clonotype. The chain has TRBV10-2 and TRBJ1-2, with D perhaps TRBD1 (6 bases). Between the trimmed V and J ends, which lost 6 bases and 9 bases, there was a span of 20 bases. The CDR3 has 14 residues. Germline V gene data show CDR1 as WSHSY and CDR2 as SAAADI. This chain's CDR3 is CASSPAGGGKSYTF. DNA of the CDR3: TGCGCCAGCAGCCCCGCGGGGGGCGGAAAGAGCTACACCTTC.

The chain employs TRBV2 and TRBJ2-3; D uncertain. There are 14 residues in the CDR3. V was shortened by 2 bases and J by 0 bases, with 6 bases between the two germline ends. The germline V gene has CDR1 SNHLY and CDR2 FYNNEI. The CDR3 DNA sequence: TGTGCCAGCAGTGAACCGGACAGCACAGATACGCAGTATTTT. Residues: CASSEPDSTDTQYF.

V is TRBV9 and J is TRBJ2-7; 8 bases fit TRBD2. After removal of 4 bases from V and 3 bases from J, the junction contained 3 bases not matched to a gene. Germline V gene lookup returns CDR1 SGDLS and CDR2 YYNGEE. CDR3 length: 13 amino acids. CDR3 sequence: CASSLRGGYEQYF. For the CDR3, the DNA is TGTGCCAGCAGCCTTCGGGGGGGCTACGAGCAGTACTTC. Using reference TRBV9 and TRBJ2-7 for the parts outside the CDR3, the full variable domain is DSGVTQTPKHLITATGQRVTLRCSPRSGDLSVYWYQQSLDQGLQFLIQYYNGEERAKGNILERFSAQQFPDLHSELNLSSLELGDSALYFCASSLRGGYEQYFGPGTRLTVT.

The table lists this clonotype with many counts. The chain uses TRBV2 and TRBJ2-5; no clear D. The CDR3 loop spans 11 amino acids. CDR1 is SNHLY and CDR2 is FYNNEI in the germline V gene. Trimming removed 5 bases from V and 4 bases from J, with 5 bases in between. CDR3 sequence (DNA): TGTGCCAGCAGTCCACTAGAGACCCAGTACTTC. Translating it yields CASSPLETQYF.

V and J are TRBV6-4 and TRBJ2-1; possibly TRBD2 for D (6 bases). CDR1 MRHNA and CDR2 SNTAGT come from the germline V gene. V shed 3 bases and J shed 7 bases, with 7 bases lying between them. The CDR3 runs to 12 residues. CDR3 in amino acids: CASSEGGNEQFF. In nucleotides, the CDR3 is TGTGCCAGCAGTGAGGGAGGAAATGAGCAGTTCTTC.

This clonotype was observed many times. This chain links TRBV28 with TRBJ2-3; D unclear. Germline V lookup: CDR1 MDHEN, CDR2 SYDVKM. V shed 7 bases and J shed 13 bases, with 15 bases lying between them. This CDR3 contains 11 residues. CDR3 nucleotides: TGTGCCAGCAACGGGCACCCTGGGGAGTATTTT. This sequence encodes CASNGHPGEYF.

Ten or more counts support this clonotype. The chain couples TRBV29-1 to TRBJ2-7, with D possibly TRBD1 on 6 matching bases. V shed 4 bases and J shed 3 bases, with 13 bases lying between them. This CDR3 region has 13 residues. Per germline, CDR1 SQVTM and CDR2 ANQGSEA. The CDR3 region has the DNA TGCAGCGTTGGACAGGACAGCATCTACGAGCAGTACTTC. Translation: CSVGQDSIYEQYF.

This clonotype came up many times. V is TRBV5-1 and J is TRBJ1-1; possible D gene TRBD1, 6 bases. CDR1 and CDR2 (germline): SGHRS, YFSETQ. Trimming shortened V by 7 bases and J by 5 bases, and 21 bases separated the two germline ends. The CDR3 has 15 amino acids. CDR3 protein: CASRLTGGLETEAFF. DNA for the CDR3: TGCGCCAGCCGGCTGACGGGGGGCCTCGAGACTGAAGCTTTCTTT.

V usage is TRBV28 and J usage is TRBJ2-7; either TRBD1 or TRBD2 may supply D (5 bases each). V lost 6 bases and J 5 bases, leaving 17 bases between the germline ends. The CDR3 has 14 residues. In germline, CDR1 is MDHEN, CDR2 SYDVKM. The CDR3 coding sequence is TGTGCCAGCAGAATTGGGGGAAATCTCGACGAGCAGTACTTC. Translated, it gives CASRIGGNLDEQYF.

This clonotype was detected only a few times. The J gene is TRBJ1-2, the V gene TRBV28; D is uncertain. Trimming cost V 5 bases and J 8 bases, with 18 bases left between them. This CDR3 contains 14 residues. Germline V gene data show CDR1 as MDHEN and CDR2 as SYDVKM. CDR3: CASSPPPDLGGYTF. CDR3 DNA sequence: TGTGCCAGCAGTCCCCCCCCGGACCTGGGGGGCTACACCTTC.

In this sample, this clonotype turned up once. The J gene is TRBJ2-3, the V gene TRBV20-1; 11 bases line up with TRBD2. CDR1 DFQATT and CDR2 SNEGSKA come from the germline V gene (reference sequence). V gave up 2 bases and J gave up 4 bases; unmatched junction bases: 5. This CDR3 has 15 residues. The CDR3, as DNA: TGCAGTGCTAGACTAGCGGGGGGCCGGGCAGATACGCAGTATTTT. Translation gives CSARLAGGRADTQYF.

This clonotype was counted ten times or more. V gene TRBV9 combines with J gene TRBJ1-1, with TRBD1 identical over 7 bases. CDR1 and CDR2 (germline): SGDLS, YYNGEE. CDR3 length: 15 amino acids. The ends lost 3 bases at V and 3 bases at J; junction bases unmatched: 8. The CDR3: CASSAGGSADTEAFF. The DNA for the CDR3 is TGTGCCAGCAGCGCAGGGGGTAGTGCGGACACTGAAGCTTTCTTT.

This clonotype showed up many times. This sequence joins TRBV10-3 and TRBJ1-1, with TRBD1 matching over 8 bases. The CDR3 length is 15 residues. CDR1 and CDR2 (germline): ENHRY, SYGVKD. V trimming: 0 bases; J trimming: 6 bases; junction bases outside the gene matches: 6. The CDR3 region is CAISESVGTGPEAFF. The CDR3 DNA reads as TGTGCCATCAGTGAGTCAGTGGGGACAGGACCTGAAGCTTTCTTT.